Following are 17 T cell receptor beta chains from one sample sequenced in a study of identical twins. TCRdb ran MiXCR on the 5' RACE reads and lists one entry per CDR3 protein. This sample has 400,000 to 500,000 distinct CDR3 sequences, with around 18% found just once. Sequenced: naive T cells sorted from blood. These receptors were obtained from a man aged 45-65 years in good health.

The CDR3 DNA follows: TGCAGTGCTGTCCGAAAGGCTGAAGCTTTCTTT. This codes for CSAVRKAEAFF. The chain combines TRBV20-1 with TRBJ1-1; D remains ambiguous. The CDR3 has 11 residues. The V end was cut by 5 bases, the J end by 6 bases, with 10 bases between. Germline V gene data show CDR1 as DFQATT and CDR2 as SNEGSKA (reference sequence).

This clonotype was counted a few times. The chain links TRBV9 to TRBJ2-5; TRBD1 is a possible D gene (6 bases). Germline V gene lookup returns CDR1 SGDLS and CDR2 YYNGEE. V lost 3 bases, J lost 7 bases, and 22 bases lay in between. The CDR3 sequence is 16 residues long. The CDR3 here is CASSDSARTAIGTQYF. For the CDR3, the DNA is TGTGCCAGCAGCGATTCAGCAAGGACAGCCATAGGGACCCAGTACTTC. The variable domain in full, completed from reference TRBV9 and TRBJ2-5, reads DSGVTQTPKHLITATGQRVTLRCSPRSGDLSVYWYQQSLDQGLQFLIQYYNGEERAKGNILERFSAQQFPDLHSELNLSSLELGDSALYFCASSDSARTAIGTQYFGPGTRLLVL.

In this sample, this clonotype turned up a few times. CDR3 DNA: TGTGCCAGCAGTGCTAATGAGCAGTTCTTC. Its translation: CASSANEQFF. V is TRBV28 and J is TRBJ2-1; D is ambiguous. The length of the CDR3 is 10 residues. The V end was cut by 5 bases, the J end by 7 bases, with 3 bases between. Per germline, CDR1 MDHEN and CDR2 SYDVKM.

This chain links TRBV5-6 with TRBJ1-1, with D tentatively TRBD1 (6 bases). Germline V lookup: CDR1 SGHDT, CDR2 YYEEEE. The V gene lost 4 bases and the J gene lost 11 bases, with 27 bases spanning the gap. The CDR3 contains 16 residues. The CDR3 is CASSPSLGGYLRRAFF. CDR3 sequence (DNA): TGTGCCAGCAGCCCGTCTTTAGGGGGATACTTGCGGCGGGCTTTCTTT.

To note about this clonotype: Possible read error: a much larger clone is one base away. The J gene is TRBJ2-1, the V gene TRBV7-2; the D is unclear. This CDR3 is built from 16 residues. The V gene's germline CDR1 is SGHTA and CDR2 FQGNSA. The V and J ends lost 7 bases and 0 bases respectively, with 16 bases between them. CDR3 region: CASTLKLGSSYNEQFF. The CDR3 DNA reads as TGTGCCAGCACCCTAAAATTGGGAAGCTCCTACAATGAGCAGTTCTTC.

This clonotype was seen a handful of times. V is TRBV7-2 and J is TRBJ2-5; D is ambiguous. This CDR3 region has 15 residues. V was clipped by 1 base and J by 5 bases, with 14 bases between them. CDR1 is SGHTA, CDR2 FQGNSA, per germline. CDR3 sequence (DNA): TGTGCCAGCAGCTTAGGTCCTAGTCCTCCCGAGACCCAGTACTTC. It codes for CASSLGPSPPETQYF.

V and J are TRBV13 and TRBJ2-7, with D maybe TRBD2 (6 bases). Germline-derived CDR1 and CDR2 are PRHDT and FYEKMQ (reference sequence). V lost 2 bases and J lost 1, with 15 bases in between. This CDR3 has 16 residues. The CDR3 protein is CASSLRAGLLSYEQYF. Here the CDR3 DNA reads TGTGCCAGCAGCTTAAGAGCGGGCCTGTTATCCTACGAGCAGTACTTC.

As concerns this clonotype: Being one base from a much bigger clone, this may be a read error. The chain employs TRBV7-3 and TRBJ2-5, with D possibly TRBD1 on 5 matching bases. The V gene's germline CDR1 is SGHTA and CDR2 FQGTGA. The CDR3 has 13 amino acids. The V gene lost 1 base and the J gene lost 3 bases, with 6 bases spanning the gap. This chain's CDR3 is CASSLSREETQYF. The CDR3 DNA sequence: TGTGCCAGCAGCTTAAGCAGGGAAGAGACCCAGTACTTC.

The sample holds many counts of this clonotype. V and J are TRBV28 and TRBJ1-2; TRBD1 aligns across 7 bases. CDR3 size: 15 residues. The J segment lost 1 base and the V segment lost 8 bases, leaving 10 bases of the junction unmatched. Germline V gives CDR1 MDHEN, CDR2 SYDVKM. CDR3 nucleotides: TGTGCCAGCGGAAGGAGCAGGGGGAATAACTATGGCTACACCTTC. This codes for CASGRSRGNNYGYTF.

This chain links TRBV2 with TRBJ1-6; 10 bases agree with TRBD1. Germline V CDR1 and CDR2: SNHLY, FYNNEI. V shed 1 base and J 7 bases; nucleotides not matched to a gene: 1. There are 15 residues in the CDR3. The CDR3 DNA follows: TGTGCCAGCAGTGAAGGGGGACAGGGGAATTCACCCCTCCACTTT. Its protein is CASSEGGQGNSPLHF. Based on the CDR3 plus reference TRBV2 and TRBJ1-6, the full variable domain is EPEVTQTPSHQVTQMGQEVILRCVPISNHLYFYWYRQILGQKVEFLVSFYNNEISEKSEIFDDQFSVERPDGSNFTLKIRSTKLEDSAMYFCASSEGGQGNSPLHFGNGTRLTVT.

The genes are TRBV4-2 and TRBJ2-7, with a possible D match to TRBD2 (6 bases). The length of the CDR3 is 19 residues. Looked up from germline, CDR1 is LGHNA and CDR2 is YNFKEQ. V gave up 2 bases and J gave up 0 bases, with 23 bases separating them. The CDR3: CASSQKGGSGTFSSYEQYF. CDR3 nucleotides: TGTGCCAGCAGCCAAAAAGGAGGGAGTGGGACCTTTAGCTCCTACGAGCAGTACTTC.

The chain is built from TRBV5-1 and TRBJ2-3, with D perhaps TRBD1 (6 bases). CDR1 and CDR2 (germline): SGHRS, YFSETQ. V was shortened by 3 bases and J by 3 bases, with 8 bases between the two germline ends. The CDR3 contains 13 residues. CDR3 in amino acids: CASSWQGTDTQYF. CDR3 DNA sequence: TGCGCCAGCAGCTGGCAGGGGACAGATACGCAGTATTTT.

This clonotype was recorded at least ten times. The V call is TRBV10-2, the J call TRBJ2-2; D unresolved. The CDR3 extends over 15 amino acids. Germline V gene sequence: CDR1 WSHSY, CDR2 SAAADI. Trimming took off 2 bases at V and 2 bases at J, with 9 bases between the two ends. CDR3 coding DNA: TGCGCCAGCAGTGAGCAGAAGGGAAACACCGGGGAGCTGTTTTTT. Its protein product is CASSEQKGNTGELFF.

This chain links TRBV18 with TRBJ2-2; possibly TRBD1 for D (5 bases). The germline V and J ends were trimmed by 2 bases and 7 bases, with 14 bases remaining between them. CDR3 size: 15 residues. CDR1 is KGHSH, CDR2 LQKENI, per germline. CDR3 loop: CASSPMGRGGGELFF. In DNA, the CDR3 is TGTGCCAGCTCACCAATGGGGCGCGGTGGCGGGGAGCTGTTTTTT. Together with reference TRBV18 and TRBJ2-2, the CDR3 gives the full variable domain: NAGVMQNPRHLVRRRGQEARLRCSPMKGHSHVYWYRQLPEEGLKFMVYLQKENIIDESGMPKERFSAEFPKEGPSILRIQQVVRGDSAAYFCASSPMGRGGGELFFGEGSRLTVL.

There are many counts of this clonotype. CDR3 nucleotide sequence: TGCGCCAGCAGGCCTTCCGGGAACTTGGGTAGCTCCTACAATGAGCAGTTCTTC. Protein: CASRPSGNLGSSYNEQFF. This chain links TRBV4-3 with TRBJ2-1; a possible D gene is TRBD2 (5 bases). Trimming removed 6 bases from V and 0 bases from J, with 21 bases in between. This CDR3 is 18 amino acids long. Germline lookup yields CDR1 LGHNA and CDR2 YSLEER.

This rearrangement joins TRBV12-3 or TRBV12-4 to TRBJ1-1; 10 bases map to TRBD1. The CDR3 runs 16 residues. V was clipped by 6 bases and J by 5 bases; unmatched bases: 12. CDR3 region: CASRLGPGQGRTEAFF. CDR3 sequence (DNA): TGTGCCAGCAGACTAGGACCGGGACAGGGGCGAACTGAAGCTTTCTTT.

The chain recombines TRBV7-9 with TRBJ2-1; the match to TRBD2 covers 10 bases. The CDR3 runs to 14 residues. The J segment lost 9 bases and the V segment lost 4 bases, leaving 6 bases of the junction unmatched. Looked up from germline, CDR1 is SEHNR and CDR2 is FQNEAQ (reference sequence). CDR3 sequence (DNA): TGTGCCAGCAGCTCACTAGCGGGACCGTTTGAGCAGTTCTTC. The encoded protein is CASSSLAGPFEQFF.